The rows below give T cell receptor beta chains drawn from one sample of a study of T cells in localized non-small cell lung cancer. The protocol was immunoSEQ multiplex PCR, while the TCRdb copy is restricted to in-frame clones and leaves out a portion. The repertoire has some 64,000 clones, 85% to 90% of them found once; the top ten carry just under 2%. Here the sequenced sample was peripheral blood, taken before any cancer treatment. The receptors were sampled from a woman aged 35 to 70 with stage I lung adenocarcinoma. Both conserved end residues are part of each CDR3. D genes are given only for firm matches. Size tells how often a clone was seen (once, few, many) or the class of an expanded clone, and some rows leave it out.

D	J	V	size	CDR3	DNA
TRBD1	TRBJ1-6	TRBV6-1	NA	CASSALPTGKNSPLHF	TGTGCCAGCAGTGCTTTACCGACAGGGAAAAATTCACCCCTCCACTTT
TRBD2	TRBJ2-1	TRBV5-6	NA	CASSPTSGGLHRSNEQFF	TGTGCCAGCAGCCCGACTAGCGGGGGGTTACACAGGAGCAATGAGCAGTTCTTC
NA	TRBJ1-2	TRBV19	NA	CASSVVQANYGYTF	TGTGCCAGTAGTGTCGTACAGGCTAACTATGGCTACACCTTC
NA	TRBJ2-2	TRBV14	NA	CASSLLANTGELFF	TGTGCCAGCAGCCTACTAGCAAACACCGGGGAGCTGTTTTTT
TRBD2	TRBJ2-3	TRBV4-2	NA	CASSQDSLAGGGTDTQYF	TGTGCCAGCAGCCAAGATTCCCTGGCGGGGGGGGGCACAGATACGCAGTATTTT
NA	TRBJ2-7	TRBV4-3	NA	CASSQDYNRGREQYF	TGCGCCAGCAGCCAAGATTATAACAGAGGTCGCGAGCAGTACTTC
NA	TRBJ2-7	TRBV19	NA	CASRDYHNFHEQYF	TGTGCCAGTCGAGATTACCATAACTTCCACGAGCAGTACTTC
NA	TRBJ1-1	TRBV6-5	once	CASSQADRNTEAFF	TGTGCCAGCAGTCAAGCGGACAGGAACACTGAAGCTTTCTTT
NA	TRBJ1-4	TRBV27	NA	CASSSDLPGGEKLFF	TGTGCCAGCAGTTCGGACCTTCCAGGAGGTGAAAAACTGTTTTTT
TRBD1	TRBJ1-1	TRBV5-4	NA	CASSLWTGPFTEAFF	TGTGCCAGCAGCTTGTGGACAGGGCCATTCACTGAAGCTTTCTTT
TRBD1	TRBJ2-7	TRBV7-7	once	CASSSGQGSEQYF	TGTGCTAGCAGCTCCGGACAGGGTAGCGAGCAGTACTTC
TRBD1	TRBJ1-2	TRBV9	NA	CASSVTSTGGAGGYTF	TGTGCCAGCAGCGTCACCTCCACAGGGGGCGCGGGTGGCTACACCTTC
NA	TRBJ2-7	TRBV28	once	CASSPVIPYEQYF	TGTGCCAGCAGCCCGGTTATTCCGTACGAGCAGTACTTC
TRBD2	TRBJ2-1	TRBV28	NA	CASSPGGNEQFF	TGTGCCAGCAGCCCCGGGGGGAATGAGCAGTTCTTC
NA	TRBJ2-7	TRBV18	NA	CASSPSSPEGQYF	TGTGCCAGCTCACCATCTTCCCCAGAGGGGCAGTACTTC
NA	TRBJ2-7	TRBV30	NA	CAWGVGRGTYEQYF	TGTGCCTGGGGGGTGGGCAGGGGAACCTACGAGCAGTACTTC
NA	TRBJ2-7	TRBV6-5	once	CASRLQTGLTYEQYF	TGTGCCAGCAGGCTCCAGACGGGACTGACCTACGAGCAGTACTTC
NA	TRBJ1-1	TRBV6-5	NA	CASSYRSEAFF	TGTGCCAGCAGTTACAGGTCTGAAGCTTTCTTT
NA	TRBJ2-2	TRBV14	once	CASSPPGTTNTGELFF	TGTGCCAGCAGCCCACCCGGGACAACGAACACCGGGGAGCTGTTTTTT
NA	TRBJ1-3	TRBV6-1	NA	CASSETTWATEGNTIYF	TGTGCCAGCAGTGAAACTACTTGGGCCACGGAAGGAAACACCATATATTTT
NA	TRBJ1-1	TRBV18	NA	CASSPGQDTEAFF	TGTGCCAGCTCACCGGGGCAGGACACTGAAGCTTTCTTT
TRBD2	TRBJ2-1	TRBV11-2	NA	CASSLGLAGGFYEQFF	TGTGCCAGCAGCTTAGGACTAGCGGGGGGGTTCTATGAGCAGTTCTTC
TRBD1	TRBJ2-7	TRBV6-5	NA	CASSAGTGAYEQYF	TGTGCCAGCAGCGCTGGGACAGGGGCTTACGAGCAGTACTTC
NA	TRBJ2-1	TRBV6-1	NA	CASRGAHEQFF	TGTGCCAGCCGGGGCGCCCATGAGCAGTTCTTC
NA	TRBJ2-1	TRBV2	once	CASSEARGTAVDEQFF	TGTGCCAGCAGTGAAGCGAGGGGGACTGCGGTGGACGAGCAGTTCTTC
NA	TRBJ1-5	TRBV11-2	NA	CASSQQTDQPQHF	TGTGCCAGCAGCCAGCAGACGGATCAGCCCCAGCATTTT
TRBD1	TRBJ1-5	TRBV11-2	NA	CASSLGQGSNQPQHF	TGTGCCAGCAGCTTAGGACAGGGGAGCAATCAGCCCCAGCATTTT
NA	TRBJ1-1	TRBV7-2	few	CASSLVVGNEAFF	TGTGCCAGCAGCTTAGTTGTTGGGAATGAAGCTTTCTTT